Listed here are 17 T cell receptor beta chains from one sample, sequenced in a study of regulatory T cells in long-lasting Graves disease. The time point was: newly diagnosed GD, antithyroid drugs for less than 3 months. RNA from PBMCs was the source of the TCR library. Construction of TCR beta libraries relied on iRepertoire HTBI primers and on Arm-PCR targeting CDR3 regions. TCRdb used MiXCR to reprocess the multiplex PCR reads, holding one entry per CDR3 protein. The sample holds 680,000 or so distinct CDR3 sequences, about 15% seen once. The sample was also reused in another study, on T cells in Graves' hyperthyroidism and ophthalmopathy.

Material: peripheral blood mononuclear cells (PBMCs), obtained at new diagnosis, from a patient treated with antithyroid drugs. The source of these receptors is a woman in her thirties with Graves disease.

The rearrangement links TRBV14 to TRBJ2-3; TRBD2 agrees at 14 bases. In germline, CDR1 is SGHDN, CDR2 FVKESK. CDR3 length: 18 residues. J gave up 1 base and V 4 bases, and 7 bases lay outside the gene matches. This CDR3 is CASSPWGLAGAGTDTQYF. CDR3 sequence (DNA): TGTGCCAGCAGCCCCTGGGGACTAGCGGGAGCGGGCACAGATACGCAGTATTTT.

This clonotype was observed at least ten times. The chain couples TRBV7-9 to TRBJ2-3; 9 nucleotides agree with TRBD1. V shed 0 bases and J 4 bases; nucleotides not matched to a gene: 17. Germline lookup yields CDR1 SEHNR and CDR2 FQNEAQ (reference sequence). The CDR3 consists of 20 residues. CDR3 in amino acids: CASSLAQTGGRLGSADTQYF. The CDR3 region has the DNA TGTGCCAGCAGCTTAGCACAGACAGGGGGTCGCCTCGGTTCCGCAGATACGCAGTATTTT.

This clonotype has just one count. The chain carries TRBV7-6 and TRBJ2-7, with D perhaps matching TRBD1 or TRBD2 (5 bases each). Germline CDR1 and CDR2: SGHVS and FNYEAQ. Deletions cut 4 bases from V and 5 bases from J, with 12 bases between. This CDR3 region has 13 residues. CDR3 in DNA: TGTGCCAGCAGCTCAAACCAGGGAGACGAGCAGTACTTC. It is translated as CASSSNQGDEQYF.

This clonotype showed up many times. This rearrangement joins TRBV6-5 to TRBJ1-1, with a tentative D call TRBD1 (6 bases). The CDR3 runs to 15 residues. Trimming shortened V by 0 bases and J by 0 bases, and 8 bases separated the two germline ends. Germline CDR1 MNHEY, CDR2 SVGAGI. This CDR3 reads CASSYSTGVNTEAFF. DNA of the CDR3: TGTGCCAGCAGTTACTCGACAGGAGTGAACACTGAAGCTTTCTTT.

The V and J genes are TRBV5-1 and TRBJ2-7; D is ambiguous. This CDR3 comprises 14 residues. Germline-derived CDR1 and CDR2 are SGHRS and YFSETQ. V was pared by 0 bases and J by 2 bases, with 9 bases between. CDR3: CASSLDWKAYEQYF. CDR3 nucleotide sequence: TGCGCCAGCAGCTTGGATTGGAAGGCCTACGAGCAGTACTTC.

This chain links TRBV15 with TRBJ2-1; the D is unclear. The germline V and J ends were trimmed by 0 bases and 3 bases, with 9 bases remaining between them. CDR1 and CDR2 from the germline V gene are LNHNV and YYDKDF (reference sequence). The CDR3 covers 15 residues. DNA of the CDR3: TGTGCCACCAGCAGAGAAGTCCACGGCTACAATGAGCAGTTCTTC. It yields the protein CATSREVHGYNEQFF.

There are many counts of this clonotype. The J gene is TRBJ1-6, the V gene TRBV30, with D perhaps TRBD1 (5 bases). There are 14 residues in the CDR3. Germline loops: CDR1 GTSNPN, CDR2 SVGIG (reference sequence). The V and J ends lost 2 bases and 7 bases respectively, with 12 bases between them. CDR3 residues: CAWSWGEGNSPLHF. The CDR3 DNA reads as TGTGCCTGGAGTTGGGGGGAAGGGAATTCACCCCTCCACTTT. The variable domain in full, completed from reference TRBV30 and TRBJ1-6, reads SQTIHQWPATLVQPVGSPLSLECTVEGTSNPNLYWYRQAAGRGLQLLFYSVGIGQISSEVPQNLSASRPQDRQFILSSKKLLLSDSGFYLCAWSWGEGNSPLHFGNGTRLTVT.

This clonotype was counted ten times or more. The chain couples TRBV12-3 or TRBV12-4 to TRBJ2-1; a possible D gene is TRBD1 (5 bases). CDR3 length: 13 residues. Trimming pared 3 bases from V and 10 bases from J, leaving 13 bases between. CDR3 bases: TGTGCCAGCAGTTTTGTAGGGGCAGGCGAGCAGTTCTTC. Translating gives CASSFVGAGEQFF.

The gene calls are TRBV5-1 and TRBJ1-5; 8 bases are shared with TRBD1. The V and J ends lost 8 bases and 2 bases, in that order; junction bases with no gene match: 6. The V gene's germline CDR1 is SGHRS and CDR2 YFSETQ. This CDR3 has 14 amino acids. The CDR3 here is CARYRGVGNQPQHF. As DNA, the CDR3 is TGCGCCAGATACAGGGGGGTCGGCAATCAGCCCCAGCATTTT.

This clonotype showed up many times. The chain recombines TRBV28 with TRBJ1-2; 7 bases match TRBD1. The CDR3 consists of 15 residues. Germline CDR1 MDHEN, CDR2 SYDVKM. V was pared by 6 bases and J by 2 bases, with 9 bases of the junction left unmatched. Here the CDR3 DNA reads TGTGCCAGCAGAACTACAGGGGACCTAAACTATGGCTACACCTTC. Its protein is CASRTTGDLNYGYTF.

At least ten counts were recorded for this clonotype. The chain joins TRBV7-2 to TRBJ2-3; a weak D match, TRBD2 (5 bases). Per germline, CDR1 SGHTA and CDR2 FQGNSA. The CDR3 is made up of 16 amino acids. V was clipped by 0 bases and J by 1 base, with 11 bases between them. In DNA form, the CDR3 reads TGTGCCAGCAGCTTAGCAACGCGGGCGGGCACAGATACGCAGTATTTT. Translated, it gives CASSLATRAGTDTQYF.

This clonotype was seen only a few times. The chain joins TRBV7-2 to TRBJ2-2; D uncertain. CDR3 length: 18 residues. Trimming pared 2 bases from V and 1 base from J, leaving 17 bases between. Per germline, CDR1 SGHTA and CDR2 FQGNSA. The CDR3 here is CASSLIWGSRMNTGELFF. In DNA form, the CDR3 reads TGTGCCAGCAGCTTAATTTGGGGATCCAGGATGAACACCGGGGAGCTGTTTTTT.

This clonotype was found once. The chain is built from TRBV19 and TRBJ1-5, with TRBD1 identical over 7 bases. Germline-derived CDR1 and CDR2 are LNHDA and SQIVND (reference sequence). V shed 5 bases, J shed 2 bases, and the junction held 3 bases outside the gene matches. This CDR3 is built from 14 residues. The CDR3: CASSADRGNQPQHF. CDR3 sequence (DNA): TGTGCCAGTAGTGCAGACAGGGGCAATCAGCCCCAGCATTTT.

The sample holds many counts of this clonotype. The chain carries TRBV28 and TRBJ1-1; the match to TRBD1 covers 8 bases. The germline V gene encodes CDR1 MDHEN and CDR2 SYDVKM. The CDR3 totals 15 residues. The ends lost 8 bases at V and 3 bases at J; junction bases unmatched: 11. The DNA of the CDR3 is TGTGCCAGCGGAACGGACAGGGAGGTGGACACTGAAGCTTTCTTT. It codes for CASGTDREVDTEAFF.

This clonotype was counted at least ten times. V usage is TRBV6-2 or TRBV6-3 and J usage is TRBJ1-5; 8 nucleotides align to TRBD1. Germline V gene lookup returns CDR1 MNHEY and CDR2 SVGEGT. Unmatched junction bases numbered 7, after V lost 5 bases and J lost 7 bases. The CDR3 is 14 residues long. The CDR3 coding sequence is TGTGCCAGCAGTGAGCCAGGGGGCGAGCAGCCCCAGCATTTT. This sequence encodes CASSEPGGEQPQHF.

This clonotype appeared many times. The V gene is TRBV9, the J gene TRBJ1-2; D remains unclear. There are 15 residues in the CDR3. The germline CDR1 and CDR2 sequences are SGDLS and YYNGEE. V was shortened by 0 bases and J by 0 bases, with 9 bases between the two germline ends. CDR3 sequence reads: CASSVGRHTNYGYTF. The DNA for the CDR3 is TGTGCCAGCAGCGTAGGGCGACATACTAACTATGGCTACACCTTC. The whole variable domain, filled in from reference TRBV9 and TRBJ1-2, reads DSGVTQTPKHLITATGQRVTLRCSPRSGDLSVYWYQQSLDQGLQFLIQYYNGEERAKGNILERFSAQQFPDLHSELNLSSLELGDSALYFCASSVGRHTNYGYTFGSGTRLTVV.

This clonotype was detected only a few times. V gene TRBV18 combines with J gene TRBJ1-2; possibly TRBD1 for D (5 bases). Germline CDR1 and CDR2: KGHSH and LQKENI. The CDR3 is 12 amino acids. Trimming pared 8 bases from V and 3 bases from J, leaving 10 bases between. The CDR3 bases are TGTGCCAGCCACGGGGCGGACTATGGCTACACCTTC. This gives the protein CASHGADYGYTF.